The clone carrying this TCR beta chain appeared a single time. No antigen is known for it. cDNA came from 0.5 to 1 ug RNA primed by random hexamers. TCRdb redid the calling of the immunoSEQ multiplex PCR reads with MiXCR, one entry per CDR3 protein. The table includes a few hundred thousand distinct CDR3 sequences, almost 85% detected once. This entry comes from a study of CD8 T cells in Susac syndrome. V lost 3 bases, J lost 3 bases, and 6 bases stayed unmatched. Germline V gives CDR1 ENHRY, CDR2 SYGVKD. The CDR3 has 15 residues. FACS enriched CD8+ TEMRA cells, while bulk CD8+ and CD4+ were negatively isolated. The study, taken as a whole, reports: As the study acknowledged, the number of individuals in its TCR sequencing and HLA analysis was relatively small.

The TCR comes from a human donor with multiple sclerosis. Sequenced input: CD8+ T cells from PBMCs. The genes are TRBV10-3 and TRBJ1-2; 8 bases agree with TRBD1. Written as DNA, the CDR3 is TGTGCCATCAGTGATGACAGGGGAGGGGACTATGGCTACACCTTC. Its protein is CAISDDRGGDYGYTF.